This TCR beta chain appears in the sequencing data of a study of blood T cell repertoires in COVID-19. For the study at large: Donors in the United States, Italy and Spain gave samples during acute or convalescent COVID-19. T cells, B-cell-depleted T cells, or PBMCs provided the cDNA or gDNA that served as material.

Per the original data handling: From reference gene primer amplification, estimates of nucleated cell counts were derived. Some clones are missing from TCRdb's copy, which holds only in-frame ones; the method was immunoSEQ multiplex PCR. The DNA was the basis for D and trimming; V, J and clone size are from that table. This sample carries roughly 150,000 clones, around 84% of them seen once, and the ten largest clones take 2% to 3%. This CDR3 region has 17 residues. V lost 3 bases and J lost 5; bases outside the gene matches: 10. Seattle patient enrollment occurred during active infection, with longitudinal follow-up thereafter.

The chain links TRBV23-1 to TRBJ1-1; 12 positions match TRBD1. Being an ORF, TRBV23-1 has a function that is uncertain. The specimen sequenced was peripheral blood. The receptor was derived from an elderly woman with COVID-19, enrolled during active disease. CDR3 in DNA: TGCGCCAGCAGTCAGGACACCGGGACAGGGGGCCGGACTGAAGCTTTCTTT. Translating it yields CASSQDTGTGGRTEAFF.